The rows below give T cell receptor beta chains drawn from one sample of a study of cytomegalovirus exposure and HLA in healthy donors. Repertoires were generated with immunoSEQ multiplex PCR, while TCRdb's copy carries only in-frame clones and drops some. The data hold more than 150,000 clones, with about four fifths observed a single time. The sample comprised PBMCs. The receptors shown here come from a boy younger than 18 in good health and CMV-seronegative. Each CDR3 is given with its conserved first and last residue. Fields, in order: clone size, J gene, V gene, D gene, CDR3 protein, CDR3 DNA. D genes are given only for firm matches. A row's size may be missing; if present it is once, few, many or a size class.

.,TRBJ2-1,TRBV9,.,CASSVEGWGNEQFF,TGTGCCAGCAGCGTAGAGGGGTGGGGAAATGAGCAGTTCTTC
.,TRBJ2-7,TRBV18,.,CASSPQFGTLSYEQYF,TGTGCCAGCTCACCTCAGTTCGGGACACTCTCCTACGAGCAGTACTTC
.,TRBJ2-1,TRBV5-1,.,CASSPGGNFYNEQFF,TGCGCCAGCAGCCCCGGGGGAAATTTCTACAATGAGCAGTTCTTC
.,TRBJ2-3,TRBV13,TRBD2,CASSLKSGGSTDTQYF,TGTGCCAGCAGCTTAAAGTCGGGGGGGAGCACAGATACGCAGTATTTT
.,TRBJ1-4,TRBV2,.,CASSARNEKLFF,TGTGCCAGCAGCGCGAGGAATGAAAAACTGTTTTTT
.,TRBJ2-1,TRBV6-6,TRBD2,CASSSRGLAGDNEQFF,TGTGCCAGCAGTTCCCGGGGACTAGCGGGGGACAATGAGCAGTTCTTC
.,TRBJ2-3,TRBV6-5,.,CASSYSGTPQDTQYF,TGTGCCAGCAGTTACTCCGGGACTCCTCAAGATACGCAGTATTTT
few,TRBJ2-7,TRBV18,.,CASSLGLQGYEQYF,TGTGCCAGCTCTCTGGGCCTCCAGGGCTACGAGCAGTACTTC
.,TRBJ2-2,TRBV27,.,CASSYRGNTGELFF,TGTGCCAGCAGTTATCGCGGCAACACCGGGGAGCTGTTTTTT
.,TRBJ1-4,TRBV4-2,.,CASSPGGVREKLFF,TGTGCCAGCAGCCCCGGGGGGGTTCGGGAAAAACTGTTTTTT
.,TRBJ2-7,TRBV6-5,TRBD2,CASKGTSGRAEVQYF,TGTGCCAGCAAGGGGACTAGCGGGAGGGCCGAGGTGCAGTACTTC